A single sample is the source of the 3 T cell receptor beta chains below, sequenced in a study of graft-versus-host responses after intestinal transplantation. Only in-frame clones appear in the TCRdb table, and some are missing; sequencing was by immunoSEQ multiplex PCR. The profile shows 43,000 or so clones, about 95% of them singletons. The specimen was PBMCs, collected 335 days after intestinal transplant. These receptors were obtained from a human patient who received an intestinal transplant, so some T cells may come from the graft donor.

This chain connects TRBV5-1 to TRBJ2-7, with 8 bases aligning to TRBD1. In germline, CDR1 is SGHRS, CDR2 YFSETQ. Trimming at V came to 4 bases and at J to 2 bases, leaving 8 bases not matched to a gene. The CDR3 has 15 residues. For the CDR3, the DNA is TGCGCCAGCAGCATAGGGACAGGACCTACCTACGAGCAGTACTTC. Translating gives CASSIGTGPTYEQYF.

The rearrangement links TRBV7-3 to TRBJ2-5; 10 bases line up with TRBD2. This CDR3 is 14 amino acids long. Trimming at V came to 5 bases and at J to 3 bases, leaving 3 bases not matched to a gene. Germline CDR1 reads SGHTA; CDR2 reads FQGTGA. CDR3: CASSLLAGEETQYF. The CDR3 coding sequence is TGTGCCAGCAGCCTTCTAGCGGGAGAAGAGACCCAGTACTTC.

This rearrangement joins TRBV4-2 to TRBJ2-6, with D tentatively TRBD2 (5 bases). Germline CDR1 is LGHNA and CDR2 is YNFKEQ. This CDR3 has 15 amino acids. V shed 5 bases and J shed 2 bases, with 10 bases lying between them. CDR3 sequence: CASSKEATGANVLTF. The CDR3 nucleotides are TGTGCCAGCAGCAAGGAGGCGACTGGGGCCAACGTCCTGACTTTC.